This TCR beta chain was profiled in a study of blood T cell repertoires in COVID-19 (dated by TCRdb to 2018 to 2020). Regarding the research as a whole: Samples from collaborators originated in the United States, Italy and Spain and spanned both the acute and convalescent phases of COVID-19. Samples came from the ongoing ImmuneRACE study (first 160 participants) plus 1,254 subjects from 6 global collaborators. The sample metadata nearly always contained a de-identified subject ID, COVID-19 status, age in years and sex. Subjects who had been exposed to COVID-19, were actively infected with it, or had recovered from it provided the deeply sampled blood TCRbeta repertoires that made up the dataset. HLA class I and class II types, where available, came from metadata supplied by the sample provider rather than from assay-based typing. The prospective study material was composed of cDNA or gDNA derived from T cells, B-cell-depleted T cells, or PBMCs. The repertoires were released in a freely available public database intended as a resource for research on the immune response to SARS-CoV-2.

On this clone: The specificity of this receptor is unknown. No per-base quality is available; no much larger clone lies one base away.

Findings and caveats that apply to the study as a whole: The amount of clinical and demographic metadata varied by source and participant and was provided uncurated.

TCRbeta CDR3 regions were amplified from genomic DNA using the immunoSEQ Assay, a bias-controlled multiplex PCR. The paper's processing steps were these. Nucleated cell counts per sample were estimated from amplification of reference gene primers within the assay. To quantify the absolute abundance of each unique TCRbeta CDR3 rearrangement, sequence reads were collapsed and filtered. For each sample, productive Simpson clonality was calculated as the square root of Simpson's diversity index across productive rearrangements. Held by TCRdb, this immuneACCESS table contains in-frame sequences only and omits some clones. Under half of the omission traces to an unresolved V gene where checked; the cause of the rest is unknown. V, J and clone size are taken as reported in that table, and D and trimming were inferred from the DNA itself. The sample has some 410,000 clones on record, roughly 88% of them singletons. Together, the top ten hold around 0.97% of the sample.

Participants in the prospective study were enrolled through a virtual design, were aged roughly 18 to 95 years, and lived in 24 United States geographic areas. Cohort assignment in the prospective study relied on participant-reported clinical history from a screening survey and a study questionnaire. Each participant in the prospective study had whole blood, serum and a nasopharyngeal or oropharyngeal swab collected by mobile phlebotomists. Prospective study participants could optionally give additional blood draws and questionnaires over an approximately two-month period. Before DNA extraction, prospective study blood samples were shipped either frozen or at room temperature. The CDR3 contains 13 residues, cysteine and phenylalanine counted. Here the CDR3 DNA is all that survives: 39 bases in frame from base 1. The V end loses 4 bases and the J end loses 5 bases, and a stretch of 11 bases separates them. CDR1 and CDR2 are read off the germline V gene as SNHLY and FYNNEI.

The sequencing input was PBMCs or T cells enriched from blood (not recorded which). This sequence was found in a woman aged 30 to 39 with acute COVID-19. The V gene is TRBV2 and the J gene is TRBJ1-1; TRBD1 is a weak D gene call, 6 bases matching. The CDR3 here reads CASSVGGPTEAFF. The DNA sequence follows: TGTGCCAGCAGTGTCGGGGGGCCTACTGAAGCTTTCTTT. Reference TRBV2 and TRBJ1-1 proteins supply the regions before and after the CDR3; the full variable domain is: EPEVTQTPSHQVTQMGQEVILRCVPISNHLYFYWYRQILGQKVEFLVSFYNNEISEKSEIFDDQFSVERPDGSNFTLKIRSTKLEDSAMYFCASSVGGPTEAFFGQGTRLTVV.